This T cell receptor beta chain derives from a study of control samples from healthy donors and cancer patients. Germline values: CDR1 MNHEY, CDR2 SVGEGT. V dropped 6 bases and J dropped 5 bases, with 11 bases sitting between them. The CDR3 sequence is 12 residues long. The assay was immunoSEQ multiplex PCR, and TCRdb's table has in-frame clones only and misses some. The sample lists around 150,000 clones; about 90% were seen once. Source material: blood. The V call is TRBV6-2 or TRBV6-3, the J call TRBJ2-7, with a possible D match to TRBD1 (6 bases). This sequence originates from a man aged 25-45 years in good health. The CDR3 region is CASSLQGNEQYF. DNA of the CDR3: TGTGCCAGCAGCTTACAGGGAAACGAGCAGTACTTC.